This is a list of T cell receptor beta chains from one sample in a study of T cell repertoires in cytomegalovirus infection. Each CDR3 protein gets one entry after TCRdb re-called the reads with MiXCR. The repertoire includes roughly 730,000 distinct CDR3 sequences, 33% of them detected once, and 15% to 20% sits in the top ten. The antigens for these receptors are not known. The input for sequencing was cultured PBMCs, taken from culture after CMV antigen stimulation. The source is a human donor in good health (CMV status not recorded). Some clones in this sample may be carry-over from other donors' samples. The CDR3 runs from the conserved cysteine through the conserved F or W. D genes are given only for firm matches. Clone size, where shown, is once, few, many, or a class for clones that have expanded.

j_call: TRBJ2-7; clone_size: NA; d_call: NA; v_call: TRBV7-6; cdr3_nt: TGTGCCAGCAGCCCACTAGCCGACAGGGCCTACGAGCAGTACTTC; cdr3_aa: CASSPLADRAYEQYF
j_call: TRBJ2-3; clone_size: NA; d_call: TRBD1; v_call: TRBV7-2; cdr3_nt: TGTGCCAGCAGCTTAGTCGCAACAGGGGGCGCAGATACGCAGTATTTT; cdr3_aa: CASSLVATGGADTQYF
j_call: TRBJ2-4; clone_size: NA; d_call: NA; v_call: TRBV7-9; cdr3_nt: TGTGCCAGCAGCTTAGCGCCAGCCGGGGACATTCAGTACTTC; cdr3_aa: CASSLAPAGDIQYF
j_call: TRBJ1-5; clone_size: NA; d_call: NA; v_call: TRBV20-1; cdr3_nt: TGCAGTGCACCAAACCCCGGGGGCCCTAATCAGCCCCAGCATTTT; cdr3_aa: CSAPNPGGPNQPQHF
j_call: TRBJ2-2; clone_size: few; d_call: TRBD1; v_call: TRBV7-9; cdr3_nt: TGTGCCAGCAGCGCGGGACAGGGGAACACCGGGGAGCTGTTTTTT; cdr3_aa: CASSAGQGNTGELFF
j_call: TRBJ2-5; clone_size: NA; d_call: NA; v_call: TRBV20-1; cdr3_nt: TGCAGTGCTAGAGATCTGGCCAGGGGAGGACAAGAGACCCAGTACTTC; cdr3_aa: CSARDLARGGQETQYF
j_call: TRBJ2-2; clone_size: few; d_call: NA; v_call: TRBV6-6; cdr3_nt: TGTGCCAGCAGTTACTCCCCCCCGGGCACCGGGGAGCTGTTTTTT; cdr3_aa: CASSYSPPGTGELFF
j_call: TRBJ1-5; clone_size: NA; d_call: NA; v_call: TRBV12-3/TRBV12-4; cdr3_nt: TGTGCCAGCACCCGGGGAGGGGCAGGGCAGCCCCAGCATTTT; cdr3_aa: CASTRGGAGQPQHF
j_call: TRBJ2-2; clone_size: NA; d_call: NA; v_call: TRBV6-1; cdr3_nt: TGTGCCAGCCCCGCAACGAACACCGGGGAGCTGTTTTTT; cdr3_aa: CASPATNTGELFF
j_call: TRBJ2-1; clone_size: many; d_call: NA; v_call: TRBV7-2; cdr3_nt: TGTGCCAGCAGCTTAGGACCGTATACAGCCTACAATGAGCAGTTCTTC; cdr3_aa: CASSLGPYTAYNEQFF
j_call: TRBJ2-1; clone_size: few; d_call: NA; v_call: TRBV27; cdr3_nt: TGTGCCAGCAGTGCGGTGCCATTTCGAGCAAGGACCTACAATGAGCAGTTCTTC; cdr3_aa: CASSAVPFRARTYNEQFF
j_call: TRBJ1-4; clone_size: few; d_call: NA; v_call: TRBV10-3; cdr3_nt: TGTGCCATCAGTGAGGGTGGTGAAAAACTGTTTTTT; cdr3_aa: CAISEGGEKLFF
j_call: TRBJ1-5; clone_size: few; d_call: TRBD1; v_call: TRBV19; cdr3_nt: TGTGCCAGTAGTACGACAGGGTATAGCAATCAGCCCCAGCATTTT; cdr3_aa: CASSTTGYSNQPQHF
j_call: TRBJ2-3; clone_size: NA; d_call: NA; v_call: TRBV7-2; cdr3_nt: TGTGCCAGCAGCAAGGGACCGTCAGATTGGGATACGCAGTATTTT; cdr3_aa: CASSKGPSDWDTQYF
j_call: TRBJ2-3; clone_size: NA; d_call: TRBD2; v_call: TRBV5-4; cdr3_nt: TGTGCCAGCAGCTCACGGCGGGAGGGAGTTGGTGGTACAGATACGCAGTATTTT; cdr3_aa: CASSSRREGVGGTDTQYF
j_call: TRBJ2-5; clone_size: NA; d_call: TRBD1; v_call: TRBV4-1; cdr3_nt: TGCGCCAGCAGCCAAGTGGGACAGGGCGAGACCCAGTACTTC; cdr3_aa: CASSQVGQGETQYF
j_call: TRBJ2-1; clone_size: NA; d_call: NA; v_call: TRBV11-2; cdr3_nt: TGTGCCAGCAGCCGAATGGGCCCTCTAAATGAGCAGTTCTTC; cdr3_aa: CASSRMGPLNEQFF
j_call: TRBJ2-5; clone_size: NA; d_call: TRBD2; v_call: TRBV20-1; cdr3_nt: TGCAGTGCTAGAGATCCAGCGGGAGGGGTATTGACCCAGTACTTC; cdr3_aa: CSARDPAGGVLTQYF
j_call: TRBJ2-4; clone_size: few; d_call: TRBD1; v_call: TRBV7-9; cdr3_nt: TGTGCCAGCAGCTCCCGGGACAGCACAAAAAACATTCAGTACTTC; cdr3_aa: CASSSRDSTKNIQYF
j_call: TRBJ2-1; clone_size: NA; d_call: TRBD2; v_call: TRBV10-3; cdr3_nt: TGTGCCATCAGTGATAGAAGCGGGGATTACAATGAGCAGTTCTTC; cdr3_aa: CAISDRSGDYNEQFF
j_call: TRBJ2-7; clone_size: NA; d_call: NA; v_call: TRBV6-2/TRBV6-3; cdr3_nt: TGTGCCAGCAGTTACTCGATCCAGGGGTTGTCGGACGAGCAGTACTTC; cdr3_aa: CASSYSIQGLSDEQYF
j_call: TRBJ2-1; clone_size: few; d_call: NA; v_call: TRBV12-3/TRBV12-4; cdr3_nt: TGTGCCAGCAGGGGGGCCCGCGGCAATGAGCAGTTCTTC; cdr3_aa: CASRGARGNEQFF
j_call: TRBJ2-2; clone_size: NA; d_call: NA; v_call: TRBV19; cdr3_nt: TGTGCCAGTAGTATATTTCGAGGGGCGGACACCGGGGAGCTGTTTTTT; cdr3_aa: CASSIFRGADTGELFF
j_call: TRBJ2-4; clone_size: few; d_call: NA; v_call: TRBV29-1; cdr3_nt: TGCAGCGTTGAGGTCAGAGGGGCCAAAAACATTCAGTACTTC; cdr3_aa: CSVEVRGAKNIQYF
j_call: TRBJ2-5; clone_size: NA; d_call: NA; v_call: TRBV20-1; cdr3_nt: TGCAGTGCTATGGGACCAAGAAGGACCCAGTACTTC; cdr3_aa: CSAMGPRRTQYF
j_call: TRBJ2-1; clone_size: few; d_call: NA; v_call: TRBV28; cdr3_nt: TGTGCCAGCAGACCAGGACCGCGAGATCCCTACAATGAGCAGTTCTTT; cdr3_aa: CASRPGPRDPYNEQFF
j_call: TRBJ2-7; clone_size: NA; d_call: NA; v_call: TRBV20-1; cdr3_nt: TGCAGTGCTAGAGATCATGGGTCCTACGAGCAGTACTTC; cdr3_aa: CSARDHGSYEQYF
j_call: TRBJ2-3; clone_size: few; d_call: NA; v_call: TRBV2; cdr3_nt: TGTGCCAGCAGTCCGGATATACATACGCAGTATTTT; cdr3_aa: CASSPDIHTQYF
j_call: TRBJ2-5; clone_size: many; d_call: NA; v_call: TRBV7-2; cdr3_nt: TGTGCCAGCAGCCCCCGGGCCTCTCAAGAGACCCAGTACTTC; cdr3_aa: CASSPRASQETQYF
j_call: TRBJ2-3; clone_size: NA; d_call: TRBD2; v_call: TRBV20-1; cdr3_nt: TGCAGTGCCACCGCCCAGCGGGGGGCCCCAGATACGCAGTATTTT; cdr3_aa: CSATAQRGAPDTQYF
j_call: TRBJ2-7; clone_size: few; d_call: TRBD1; v_call: TRBV18; cdr3_nt: TGTGCCAGCTCACTTTCCGGGACAGGGCGACAAACGGGAGAGCAGTACTTC; cdr3_aa: CASSLSGTGRQTGEQYF
j_call: TRBJ1-2; clone_size: NA; d_call: NA; v_call: TRBV7-9; cdr3_nt: TGTGCCAGCAGCTGGCCCGGGGACCGACTTGGCTACACCTTC; cdr3_aa: CASSWPGDRLGYTF
j_call: TRBJ2-1; clone_size: many; d_call: TRBD2; v_call: TRBV7-8; cdr3_nt: TGTGCCAGCAGCTCGACTAGCGGGGGGTACAATGAGCAGTTCTTC; cdr3_aa: CASSSTSGGYNEQFF
j_call: TRBJ1-4; clone_size: few; d_call: TRBD1; v_call: TRBV6-1; cdr3_nt: TGTGCCAGCAGTGAACACCAGGGGGGGGATGAAAAACTGTTTTTT; cdr3_aa: CASSEHQGGDEKLFF
j_call: TRBJ1-2; clone_size: NA; d_call: TRBD1; v_call: TRBV9; cdr3_nt: TGTGCCAGCAGCATGACAGGGGGCAATGGCTACACCTTC; cdr3_aa: CASSMTGGNGYTF
j_call: TRBJ1-4; clone_size: few; d_call: TRBD1; v_call: TRBV11-2; cdr3_nt: TGTGCCAGCAGCTTAAGATCGGACAGGGCTAATGAAAAACTGTTTTTT; cdr3_aa: CASSLRSDRANEKLFF
j_call: TRBJ2-1; clone_size: many; d_call: NA; v_call: TRBV7-6; cdr3_nt: TGTGCCAGCAGCTTAGAGGCCCCGAGCTCCTACAATGAGCAGTTCTTC; cdr3_aa: CASSLEAPSSYNEQFF
j_call: TRBJ2-3; clone_size: few; d_call: NA; v_call: TRBV7-9; cdr3_nt: TGTGCCAGCAGCTTAGCGCAGGGGCTAGATACGCAGTATTTT; cdr3_aa: CASSLAQGLDTQYF
j_call: TRBJ1-1; clone_size: many; d_call: NA; v_call: TRBV7-2; cdr3_nt: TGTGCCAGCAGCCAGGGTCCTATCCACATGAACACTGAAGCTTTCTTT; cdr3_aa: CASSQGPIHMNTEAFF
j_call: TRBJ1-2; clone_size: NA; d_call: NA; v_call: TRBV7-9; cdr3_nt: TGTGCCAGCAGTCCATTTCTATTGGACGGCTACACCTTC; cdr3_aa: CASSPFLLDGYTF
j_call: TRBJ1-6; clone_size: few; d_call: NA; v_call: TRBV12-3/TRBV12-4; cdr3_nt: TGTGCCAGCAGTAAAGCCCCCCGGGGCTCCTATAATTCACCCCTCCACTTT; cdr3_aa: CASSKAPRGSYNSPLHF
j_call: TRBJ1-6; clone_size: many; d_call: NA; v_call: TRBV7-2; cdr3_nt: TGTGCCAGCAGCTTCGGGGGGCCGGACTTGGGCAATAATTCACCCCTCCACTTT; cdr3_aa: CASSFGGPDLGNNSPLHF
j_call: TRBJ2-7; clone_size: NA; d_call: NA; v_call: TRBV6-1; cdr3_nt: TGTGCCAGCAGTGTGGACCCCTCCTACGAGCAGTACTTC; cdr3_aa: CASSVDPSYEQYF
j_call: TRBJ1-6; clone_size: NA; d_call: NA; v_call: TRBV6-8; cdr3_nt: TGTGCCAGCAGTTACTCAGGGGTACGGGTGGGAGGTTCACCCCTCCACTTT; cdr3_aa: CASSYSGVRVGGSPLHF
j_call: TRBJ2-5; clone_size: NA; d_call: TRBD2; v_call: TRBV11-2; cdr3_nt: TGTGCCAGCAGCCCGGGGGGGCCGACAGGCGGGGAGACCCAGTACTTC; cdr3_aa: CASSPGGPTGGETQYF
j_call: TRBJ2-1; clone_size: NA; d_call: TRBD2; v_call: TRBV6-1; cdr3_nt: TGTGCCAGCACCCGACGTGGCGGGAGGGCCTCCTACAATGAGCAGTTCTTC; cdr3_aa: CASTRRGGRASYNEQFF
j_call: TRBJ1-4; clone_size: NA; d_call: NA; v_call: TRBV19; cdr3_nt: TGTGCCAGTAGCCCTGGGGGTTTCCTACCCTCTAATGAAAAACTGTTTTTT; cdr3_aa: CASSPGGFLPSNEKLFF
j_call: TRBJ2-1; clone_size: few; d_call: NA; v_call: TRBV18; cdr3_nt: TGTGCCAGCAGCCCTACGAATGAGCAGTTCTTC; cdr3_aa: CASSPTNEQFF